This T cell receptor beta chain was profiled in a study of shared clonotypes between healthy human individuals. CDR1 is SGHAT, CDR2 FQNNGV, per germline. Germline trimming cut 4 bases from V and 3 bases from J; bases unmatched to any gene: 5. The CDR3 has 14 residues. In the original processing: There were no quality scores in the junction-only immunoSEQ sequences, so filtering differed. Produced via immunoSEQ multiplex PCR; TCRdb's table is partial and in-frame only. V and J calls plus clone size are reproduced from that table; the DNA served to infer D and trimming. This table has 450,000 to 500,000 clones, 79% appearing once.

The clonotype comes from a woman aged 40 to 49 in good health. Some clones in this sample may be carry-over from other donors' samples. The sequenced sample was PBMCs. This rearrangement joins TRBV11-2 to TRBJ2-7; TRBD1 agrees at 8 bases. The CDR3 nucleotides are TGTGCCAGCAGCTGGGGAGACAGGGGCTACGAGCAGTACTTC. Protein sequence: CASSWGDRGYEQYF. The whole variable domain, remainder taken from reference TRBV11-2 and TRBJ2-7, is EAGVAQSPRYKIIEKRQSVAFWCNPISGHATLYWYQQILGQGPKLLIQFQNNGVVDDSQLPKDRFSAERLKGVDSTLKIQPAKLEDSAVYLCASSWGDRGYEQYFGPGTRLTVT.